A selection of T cell receptor beta chains follows, all from one sample in a study of T cells in localized non-small cell lung cancer. Assay: immunoSEQ multiplex PCR; the TCRdb copy retains only in-frame clones and omits some. The sample holds over 2,500 clones, approximately 28% seen once. Source: lung tumor tissue, taken before any cancer treatment. The receptors come from a male donor at least 60 years old with stage II squamous cell lung carcinoma. Each CDR3 is given with its conserved first and last residue. Fields, in order: clone size, J gene, V gene, D gene, CDR3 protein, CDR3 DNA. D genes are given only for firm matches. A clone size is listed for some rows: how often the clone was seen (once, few, many), or a class if it is expanded.

clone_size: few; j_call: TRBJ2-1; v_call: TRBV9; d_call: .; cdr3_aa: CASESGSSSYNEQFF; cdr3_nt: TGTGCCAGCGAAAGCGGATCGAGCTCCTACAATGAGCAGTTCTTC
clone_size: few; j_call: TRBJ1-2; v_call: TRBV19; d_call: .; cdr3_aa: CASSPPLGAQGYTF; cdr3_nt: TGTGCCAGTAGTCCACCCTTGGGCGCGCAAGGCTACACCTTC
clone_size: .; j_call: TRBJ2-1; v_call: TRBV15; d_call: .; cdr3_aa: CATSRVQGAYNEQFF; cdr3_nt: TGTGCCACCAGCAGAGTACAGGGCGCCTACAATGAGCAGTTCTTC
clone_size: medium-sized; j_call: TRBJ2-3; v_call: TRBV9; d_call: .; cdr3_aa: CASSVQGFNMDTQYF; cdr3_nt: TGTGCCAGCAGCGTACAGGGGTTCAATATGGATACGCAGTATTTT
clone_size: .; j_call: TRBJ2-7; v_call: TRBV19; d_call: TRBD1; cdr3_aa: CASSNQGARHEQYF; cdr3_nt: TGTGCCAGTTCTAACCAGGGGGCCCGCCACGAGCAGTACTTC
clone_size: few; j_call: TRBJ2-7; v_call: TRBV18; d_call: TRBD1; cdr3_aa: CASSPPTGTGEYEQYF; cdr3_nt: TGTGCCAGCTCACCACCGACCGGGACAGGGGAGTACGAGCAGTACTTC
clone_size: few; j_call: TRBJ1-5; v_call: TRBV18; d_call: .; cdr3_aa: CASSESYSNQPQHF; cdr3_nt: TGTGCCAGCTCAGAAAGTTATAGCAATCAGCCCCAGCATTTT
clone_size: .; j_call: TRBJ2-3; v_call: TRBV29-1; d_call: .; cdr3_aa: CSCIQALRDTQYF; cdr3_nt: TGCAGCTGTATCCAAGCGTTGAGAGATACGCAGTATTTT
clone_size: .; j_call: TRBJ2-6; v_call: TRBV28; d_call: .; cdr3_aa: CASCDSLLLGGANVLTF; cdr3_nt: TGTGCCAGCTGCGACAGTTTACTTTTGGGGGGGGCCAACGTCCTGACTTTC
clone_size: .; j_call: TRBJ2-7; v_call: TRBV5-1; d_call: .; cdr3_aa: CASSVDRGYGAYEQYF; cdr3_nt: TGCGCCAGCAGCGTGGACCGGGGATATGGGGCCTACGAGCAGTACTTC
clone_size: large; j_call: TRBJ2-5; v_call: TRBV29-1; d_call: .; cdr3_aa: CSGSGATLQETQYF; cdr3_nt: TGCAGCGGCTCAGGGGCGACTCTCCAAGAGACCCAGTACTTC
clone_size: .; j_call: TRBJ1-5; v_call: TRBV19; d_call: TRBD1; cdr3_aa: CASSIGGGGNQPQHF; cdr3_nt: TGTGCCAGTAGTATCGGAGGGGGCGGCAATCAGCCCCAGCATTTT
clone_size: .; j_call: TRBJ2-7; v_call: TRBV12-5; d_call: .; cdr3_aa: CASGFGQYEQYF; cdr3_nt: TGTGCTAGTGGTTTTGGACAGTACGAGCAGTACTTC
clone_size: .; j_call: TRBJ2-2; v_call: TRBV6-9; d_call: TRBD1; cdr3_aa: CASSYTQGDTGELFF; cdr3_nt: TGTGCCAGCAGTTACACGCAGGGGGACACCGGGGAGCTGTTTTTT
clone_size: many; j_call: TRBJ2-3; v_call: TRBV11-3; d_call: TRBD2; cdr3_aa: CASSLVFSLSLAGGTDTQYF; cdr3_nt: TGTGCCAGCAGCTTAGTATTCTCGCTCTCACTAGCGGGGGGCACAGATACGCAGTATTTT
clone_size: .; j_call: TRBJ2-7; v_call: TRBV29-1; d_call: TRBD1; cdr3_aa: CSVEVAGQGPPPVSYEQYF; cdr3_nt: TGCAGCGTTGAAGTCGCTGGACAGGGTCCCCCCCCAGTCTCCTACGAGCAGTACTTC
clone_size: .; j_call: TRBJ2-3; v_call: TRBV19; d_call: .; cdr3_aa: CASSSAGRDTQYF; cdr3_nt: TGTGCCAGTAGTAGTGCAGGGAGAGATACGCAGTATTTT
clone_size: few; j_call: TRBJ2-7; v_call: TRBV5-1; d_call: .; cdr3_aa: CASSLGQGITYEQYF; cdr3_nt: TGCGCCAGCAGCTTAGGCCAGGGGATAACCTACGAGCAGTACTTC
clone_size: medium-sized; j_call: TRBJ1-2; v_call: TRBV6-8; d_call: .; cdr3_aa: CASSYSGRDYGYTF; cdr3_nt: TGTGCCAGCAGTTACTCGGGCAGGGACTATGGCTACACCTTC